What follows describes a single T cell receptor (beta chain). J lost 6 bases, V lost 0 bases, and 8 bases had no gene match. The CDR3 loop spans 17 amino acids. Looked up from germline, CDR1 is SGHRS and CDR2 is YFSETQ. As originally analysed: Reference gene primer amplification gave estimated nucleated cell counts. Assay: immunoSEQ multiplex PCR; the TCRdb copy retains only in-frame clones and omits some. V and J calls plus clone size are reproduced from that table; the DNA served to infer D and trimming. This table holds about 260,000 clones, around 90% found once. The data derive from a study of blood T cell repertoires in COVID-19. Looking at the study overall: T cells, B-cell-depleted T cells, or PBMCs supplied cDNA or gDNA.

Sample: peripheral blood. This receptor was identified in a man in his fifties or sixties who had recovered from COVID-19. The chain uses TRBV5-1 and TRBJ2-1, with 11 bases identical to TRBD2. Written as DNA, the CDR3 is TGCGCCAGCAGCTTGGGACCCTTAGCGGGGGGGGCCAATGAGCAGTTCTTC. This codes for CASSLGPLAGGANEQFF.